The 10 T cell receptor beta chains given below trace back to one sample, sequenced in a study of T cell changes during pregnancy in multiple sclerosis. Using immunoSEQ multiplex PCR, the repertoire was profiled, and TCRdb retains in-frame clones only, with some absent. Of tens of thousands of clones listed, 93% are singletons. Sequenced material: CD8+ T cells from peripheral blood mononuclear cells, taken in the third trimester of pregnancy. These TCRs come from a female donor with multiple sclerosis, enrolled in a pregnancy study.

The chain's CDR3 is CASSVFGRTFQETQYF. The CDR3, as DNA: TGTGCCAGCAGCGTATTTGGCAGAACATTCCAAGAGACCCAGTACTTC. The chain combines TRBV9 with TRBJ2-5, with D unclear. The CDR3 contains 16 residues. Germline CDR1 is SGDLS and CDR2 is YYNGEE. The ends were cut back, 1 base at V and 1 base at J, with 14 bases in the middle. The variable domain in full, with the rest retrieved from reference TRBV9 and TRBJ2-5, is DSGVTQTPKHLITATGQRVTLRCSPRSGDLSVYWYQQSLDQGLQFLIQYYNGEERAKGNILERFSAQQFPDLHSELNLSSLELGDSALYFCASSVFGRTFQETQYFGPGTRLLVL.

This chain connects TRBV19 to TRBJ1-5; TRBD1 is a possible D gene (6 bases). Trimming left V 6 bases short and J 2 bases short, with 14 bases between. The CDR3 sequence is 15 residues long. Germline V gene sequence: CDR1 LNHDA, CDR2 SQIVND (reference sequence). The CDR3: CASSSQGMGNQPQHF. In nucleotides, the CDR3 is TGTGCCAGTAGCAGCCAGGGGATGGGCAATCAGCCCCAGCATTTT.

The rearrangement joins TRBV4-1 to TRBJ2-7; D is perhaps TRBD2 (6 bases). Germline V gene lookup returns CDR1 MGHRA and CDR2 YSYEKL. This CDR3 is built from 14 residues. Trimming took off 6 bases at V and 5 bases at J, with 17 bases between the two ends. CDR3 sequence: CASSPRLGNHEQYF. Here the CDR3 DNA reads TGCGCCAGCAGTCCCAGACTAGGGAATCACGAGCAGTACTTC.

This chain uses TRBV29-1 with TRBJ1-2; D is possibly TRBD1 (5 bases). Germline V lookup: CDR1 SQVTM, CDR2 ANQGSEA. Trimming left V 5 bases short and J 6 bases short, with 10 bases between. This CDR3 has 11 amino acids. The CDR3 bases are TGCAGCGTTTGGGCAGGGAATGGCTACACCTTC. Residues: CSVWAGNGYTF.

This chain links TRBV21-1 with TRBJ2-3; TRBD2 reflects the table's D call only, with no check against the DNA. TRBV21-1 is designated a pseudogene. The CDR3 is 15 amino acids. The CDR3, as DNA: TGTGCCAGCAGCCTCTCTGGCCCTAAACGGGTTACGCAGTATTTT. Translating it yields CASSLSGPKRVTQYF.

The rearrangement uses TRBV19 and TRBJ1-1, with D maybe TRBD1 (5 bases). The V and J ends lost 5 bases and 4 bases respectively, with 14 bases between them. Germline V CDR1 and CDR2: LNHDA, SQIVND (reference sequence). The CDR3 is 14 amino acids. This CDR3 reads CASSPGGGATEAFF. The CDR3 bases are TGTGCCAGTAGTCCAGGAGGAGGGGCCACTGAAGCTTTCTTT. Complete variable domain (other parts from reference TRBV19 and TRBJ1-1): DGGITQSPKYLFRKEGQNVTLSCEQNLNHDAMYWYRQDPGQGLRLIYYSQIVNDFQKGDIAEGYSVSREKKESFPLTVTSAQKNPTAFYLCASSPGGGATEAFFGQGTRLTVV.

This clone is a singleton in its sample. The chain joins TRBV27 to TRBJ2-7; perhaps TRBD1 as D (6 bases). The CDR3 loop spans 15 amino acids. V was pared by 7 bases and J by 3 bases, with 19 bases between. Germline CDR1 is MNHEY and CDR2 is SMNVEV (reference sequence). The CDR3 spells CASKDLQQGGYEQYF. The CDR3 DNA is TGTGCCAGCAAAGATCTGCAACAGGGCGGCTACGAGCAGTACTTC.

This chain links TRBV4-1 with TRBJ2-5, with 9 bases identical to TRBD2. Losses at the gene ends were 2 bases for V and 5 bases for J; bases not matched to a gene: 6. The length of the CDR3 is 15 residues. Germline values: CDR1 MGHRA, CDR2 YSYEKL. The CDR3 region has the DNA TGCGCCAGCAGCCAAACTAGCGGGTCTTCGGAGACCCAGTACTTC. Translation gives CASSQTSGSSETQYF.

The table lists this clone with a count of one. This chain links TRBV29-1 with TRBJ2-1, with TRBD2 matching 8 bases. This CDR3 comprises 13 residues. After removal of 0 bases from V and 11 bases from J, the junction contained 6 bases not matched to a gene. CDR1 and CDR2 (germline): SQVTM, ANQGSEA. CDR3 in amino acids: CSVEDRGGTQQFF. The CDR3 nucleotides read TGCAGCGTTGAAGATCGGGGGGGGACACAGCAGTTCTTC.

The rearrangement joins TRBV2 to TRBJ2-1, with TRBD2 identical over 10 bases. The V and J ends lost 5 bases and 7 bases, in that order; junction bases with no gene match: 5. CDR1 and CDR2 (germline): SNHLY, FYNNEI. The CDR3 contains 14 residues. CDR3 sequence reads: CASSRTSGRNEQFF. CDR3 bases: TGTGCCAGCAGTCGGACTAGCGGAAGGAATGAGCAGTTCTTC.